Shown below are 32 T cell receptor beta chains from a single sample sequenced in a study of T cells in localized non-small cell lung cancer. The protocol was immunoSEQ multiplex PCR, while the TCRdb copy is restricted to in-frame clones and leaves out a portion. The sample yields 15,000 to 20,000 clones, approximately 82% seen once. The starting material was peripheral blood, obtained before any cancer treatment. Receptor source: a male donor at least 60 years old with stage III lung adenocarcinoma.

The rearrangement uses TRBV11-3 and TRBJ1-1; TRBD1 is a possible D gene (6 bases). CDR1 is SGHNT and CDR2 is YENEEA in the germline V gene. Trimming left V 5 bases short and J 0 bases short, with 13 bases between. This CDR3 contains 15 residues. CDR3 amino acids: CASSPGGGVNTEAFF. CDR3 DNA: TGTGCCAGCAGCCCAGGAGGGGGGGTGAACACTGAAGCTTTCTTT.

The chain has TRBV6-6 and TRBJ2-1; maybe TRBD2 (7 bases). CDR3 length equals 12 residues. The V and J ends lost 6 bases and 13 bases respectively, with 16 bases between them. CDR1 and CDR2 (germline): MNHNY, SVGAGI (reference sequence). As DNA, the CDR3 is TGTGCCAGCAGGCTGGGGGCGGGGGAACAGTTCTTC. It encodes CASRLGAGEQFF.

This clone came up a few times. This chain uses TRBV2 with TRBJ2-7; TRBD1 or TRBD2 may be the D gene (5 bases each). The germline V gene has CDR1 SNHLY and CDR2 FYNNEI. V was cut by 6 bases and J by 3 bases, with 24 bases left in between. CDR3 size: 17 residues. CDR3 loop: CASSATWGTQRGYEQYF. CDR3 DNA: TGTGCCAGCAGCGCTACTTGGGGGACCCAACGGGGCTACGAGCAGTACTTC.

As concerns this clone: Other nucleotide sequences in the sample specify the same CDR3. The V gene is TRBV7-6, the J gene TRBJ2-7; 7 bases agree with TRBD1. The germline gives CDR1 SGHVS, CDR2 FNYEAQ. The J segment lost 1 base and the V segment lost 5 bases, leaving 11 bases of the junction unmatched. This CDR3 is built from 16 residues. CDR3 residues: CASSPNRGQASYEQYF. The CDR3 nucleotides are TGTGCCAGCAGCCCGAACCGCGGACAGGCATCCTACGAGCAGTACTTC.

The chain has TRBV6-4 and TRBJ2-7, with TRBD1 matching 9 bases. V was pared by 6 bases and J by 0 bases, with 3 bases of the junction left unmatched. This CDR3 comprises 14 residues. Germline CDR1 MRHNA, CDR2 SNTAGT. CDR3 in amino acids: CASRGQGRSYEQYF. CDR3 in DNA: TGTGCCAGCAGGGGACAGGGACGCTCCTACGAGCAGTACTTC.

The chain is built from TRBV5-1 and TRBJ1-1; D call uncertain. V was pared by 0 bases and J by 7 bases, with 10 bases between. This CDR3 is 13 amino acids long. Germline CDR1 SGHRS, CDR2 YFSETQ. The CDR3 region is CASSLAVIGEAFF. DNA for the CDR3: TGCGCCAGCAGCTTGGCAGTCATCGGTGAAGCTTTCTTT.

V is TRBV30 and J is TRBJ1-4; possibly TRBD1 for D (6 bases). The germline V gene encodes CDR1 GTSNPN and CDR2 SVGIG (reference sequence). The CDR3 is 14 residues long. Trimming removed 5 bases from V and 6 bases from J, with 16 bases in between. The CDR3 loop reads CAWGLRTDYEKLFF. The CDR3 nucleotides are TGTGCCTGGGGCCTCCGGACAGACTATGAAAAACTGTTTTTT.

The chain carries TRBV2 and TRBJ1-1; maybe TRBD1 (5 bases). The CDR3 totals 11 residues. Trimming took 8 bases from V and 3 from J, leaving 7 bases between them. Looked up from germline, CDR1 is SNHLY and CDR2 is FYNNEI. The CDR3 DNA sequence: TGTGCCAGCGCAGGGCACACTGAAGCTTTCTTT. It codes for CASAGHTEAFF.

The chain joins TRBV4-1 to TRBJ1-5, with D maybe TRBD1 (5 bases). The germline CDR1 and CDR2 sequences are MGHRA and YSYEKL. The length of the CDR3 is 13 residues. Trimming shortened V by 7 bases and J by 7 bases, and 14 bases separated the two germline ends. CDR3 amino acids: CASIEGWIQPQHF. As DNA, the CDR3 is TGCGCCAGCATCGAGGGGTGGATCCAGCCCCAGCATTTT.

The chain has TRBV6-6 and TRBJ1-1, with 8 positions matching TRBD1. Germline V gene data show CDR1 as MNHNY and CDR2 as SVGAGI (reference sequence). The CDR3 totals 14 residues. The J segment lost 11 bases and the V segment lost 2 bases, leaving 10 bases of the junction unmatched. The CDR3: CASSYEDRVESAFF. The CDR3 nucleotides read TGTGCCAGCAGTTACGAGGACAGGGTGGAAAGCGCTTTCTTT.

The genes are TRBV19 and TRBJ1-4, with 7 bases aligning to TRBD1. This CDR3 is built from 13 residues. Germline CDR1 and CDR2: LNHDA and SQIVND (reference sequence). Unmatched junction bases numbered 4, after V lost 7 bases and J lost 5 bases. The CDR3 nucleotides read TGTGCCAGTAACACAGGGGTAAATGAAAAACTGTTTTTT. Translated: CASNTGVNEKLFF.

The gene calls are TRBV6-5 and TRBJ1-1; D is ambiguous. V lost 8 bases and J lost 0, with 7 bases in between. Germline CDR1 MNHEY, CDR2 SVGAGI. The CDR3 spans 12 residues. CDR3 loop: CASGGVNTEAFF. CDR3 sequence (DNA): TGTGCCAGCGGCGGGGTGAACACTGAAGCTTTCTTT.

The V gene is TRBV5-1, the J gene TRBJ1-4; 7 bases are a match to TRBD1. With 7 bases clipped from V and 4 bases from J, the junction kept 7 bases outside the gene matches. Per the germline V gene, CDR1 is SGHRS and CDR2 is YFSETQ. This CDR3 has 14 amino acids. The CDR3 here is CASRRTGINEKLFF. In nucleotides, the CDR3 is TGCGCCAGCCGTCGGACAGGCATTAATGAAAAACTGTTTTTT.

In its sample, this clone was seen a few times. The chain is built from TRBV28 and TRBJ1-6; 7 bases align to TRBD1. Germline CDR1 is MDHEN and CDR2 is SYDVKM. Trimming took 3 bases from V and 5 from J; bases not matched to a gene: 1. The CDR3 loop spans 14 amino acids. The CDR3 DNA reads TGTGCCAGCAGTTTGGGACAGAATAATTCACCCCTCCACTTT. Its protein product is CASSLGQNNSPLHF.

The table lists this clone with a count of one. The chain joins TRBV7-2 to TRBJ1-1; 7 nucleotides match TRBD1. This CDR3 region has 15 residues. J was trimmed by 0 bases and V by 5 bases; bases with no gene match: 6. Germline loops: CDR1 SGHTA, CDR2 FQGNSA. In DNA form, the CDR3 reads TGTGCCAGCAGCCCCTTGGGACAGCTGAACACTGAAGCTTTCTTT. Translation: CASSPLGQLNTEAFF.

The chain is built from TRBV11-3 and TRBJ2-5; D ambiguous. In germline, CDR1 is SGHNT, CDR2 YENEEA. This CDR3 has 14 amino acids. V dropped 5 bases and J dropped 1 base, with 11 bases sitting between them. The CDR3 here is CASSPGPVQETQYF. The DNA for the CDR3 is TGTGCCAGCAGCCCCGGGCCGGTCCAAGAGACCCAGTACTTC.

This clone showed up just a few times. The CDR3 DNA sequence: TGTGCCAGCAGCGCCCTTTTCGGGCTCGGCACTGAAGCTTTCTTT. Encoded protein: CASSALFGLGTEAFF. The chain links TRBV14 to TRBJ1-1; D unresolved. CDR3 length equals 15 residues. Looked up from germline, CDR1 is SGHDN and CDR2 is FVKESK. V lost 5 bases, J lost 4 bases, and 17 bases lay in between.

The chain recombines TRBV2 with TRBJ2-7; 11 nucleotides agree with TRBD2. Trimming at V came to 6 bases and at J to 5 bases, leaving 3 bases not matched to a gene. The CDR3 has 13 amino acids. Germline V lookup: CDR1 SNHLY, CDR2 FYNNEI. This CDR3 reads CASRGLAGNEQYF. CDR3 nucleotides: TGTGCCAGCAGAGGACTAGCGGGCAACGAGCAGTACTTC.

This sequence joins TRBV2 and TRBJ2-7, with 13 bases identical to TRBD2. The CDR3 totals 17 residues. Germline V gene lookup returns CDR1 SNHLY and CDR2 FYNNEI. With 3 bases clipped from V and 2 bases from J, the junction kept 7 bases outside the gene matches. CDR3 region: CASSDLSGLAGPYEQYF. The CDR3 region has the DNA TGTGCCAGCAGTGATCTTTCGGGACTAGCGGGGCCCTACGAGCAGTACTTC.

The rearrangement uses TRBV19 and TRBJ1-5, with D maybe TRBD1 (5 bases). The CDR3 length is 14 residues. Trimming left V 4 bases short and J 6 bases short, with 13 bases between. Germline V CDR1 and CDR2: LNHDA, SQIVND (reference sequence). CDR3 sequence (DNA): TGTGCCAGTAGTACCTTGACAGAGCCTCAGCCCCAGCATTTT. This codes for CASSTLTEPQPQHF.

The chain joins TRBV30 to TRBJ1-1, with 7 bases that match TRBD1. Looked up from germline, CDR1 is GTSNPN and CDR2 is SVGIG (reference sequence). V shed 2 bases, J shed 5 bases, and the junction held 5 bases outside the gene matches. The CDR3 extends over 13 amino acids. DNA for the CDR3: TGTGCCTGGAGTAGGGGGCTGCGGACTGAAGCTTTCTTT. Encoded protein: CAWSRGLRTEAFF.

The rearrangement uses TRBV6-1 and TRBJ2-1; 9 nucleotides align to TRBD1. Germline V gene sequence: CDR1 MNHNS, CDR2 SASEGT. There are 14 residues in the CDR3. Trimming at V came to 7 bases and at J to 12 bases, leaving 13 bases not matched to a gene. The CDR3 DNA follows: TGTGCCAGCAAGTGGCCGGGGGACAGGGCAACGCAGTTCTTC. It yields the protein CASKWPGDRATQFF.

This rearrangement joins TRBV30 to TRBJ2-3; 12 bases agree with TRBD2. The CDR3 is 17 amino acids. Germline values: CDR1 GTSNPN, CDR2 SVGIG (reference sequence). The junction had 11 bases not matched to a gene; V was cut back by 0 bases and J by 7 bases. CDR3 DNA: TGTGCCTGGAGTGTACGCGGCCTAGCGGGGGGGCTAAATACGCAGTATTTT. Translation: CAWSVRGLAGGLNTQYF.

The chain carries TRBV11-3 and TRBJ2-1, with TRBD1 matching 8 bases. Germline CDR1 and CDR2: SGHNT and YENEEA. The CDR3 runs to 15 residues. V gave up 4 bases and J gave up 8 bases; unmatched junction bases: 10. CDR3 DNA sequence: TGTGCCAGCAGCTCACAGGGGGGCCCTGTGGATGAGCAGTTCTTC. Translation: CASSSQGGPVDEQFF.

The J gene is TRBJ2-3, the V gene TRBV19; D is perhaps TRBD2 (6 bases). Between the trimmed V and J ends, which lost 5 bases and 2 bases, there was a span of 14 bases. This CDR3 spans 15 amino acids. Germline CDR1 and CDR2: LNHDA and SQIVND (reference sequence). The CDR3 coding sequence is TGTGCCAGTAGTTCTTTAGCGGAGCTCACAGATACGCAGTATTTT. This codes for CASSSLAELTDTQYF. The entire variable domain, with the rest obtained from reference TRBV19 and TRBJ2-3, is as follows: DGGITQSPKYLFRKEGQNVTLSCEQNLNHDAMYWYRQDPGQGLRLIYYSQIVNDFQKGDIAEGYSVSREKKESFPLTVTSAQKNPTAFYLCASSSLAELTDTQYFGPGTRLTVL.

This clone was picked up one time. The rearrangement uses TRBV9 and TRBJ1-2; D gene unclear. This CDR3 region has 13 residues. Germline loops: CDR1 SGDLS, CDR2 YYNGEE. The V gene lost 0 bases and the J gene lost 1 base, with 4 bases spanning the gap. The CDR3 DNA reads TGTGCCAGCAGCGTAGATAATAACTATGGCTACACCTTC. It encodes CASSVDNNYGYTF.

By sample fraction, this clone is medium-sized. The rearrangement links TRBV5-1 to TRBJ1-1, with a possible D match to TRBD1 (6 bases). Trimming took 2 bases from V and 1 from J, leaving 9 bases between them. Germline V gene lookup returns CDR1 SGHRS and CDR2 YFSETQ. The CDR3 contains 14 residues. CDR3 nucleotide sequence: TGCGCCAGCAGCTTCCTACAGGGGAACACTGAAGCTTTCTTT. It translates to CASSFLQGNTEAFF.

The rearrangement links TRBV6-4 to TRBJ1-6; D is uncertain. V dropped 5 bases and J dropped 6 bases, with 11 bases sitting between them. Per the germline V gene, CDR1 is MRHNA and CDR2 is SNTAGT. The CDR3 is 14 amino acids. This chain's CDR3 is CASSSSLVNSPLHF. The CDR3 bases are TGTGCCAGCAGTTCGTCCTTAGTTAATTCACCCCTCCACTTT.

This chain uses TRBV5-1 with TRBJ2-1; TRBD1 aligns across 9 bases. With V trimmed by 4 bases and J by 6 bases, 8 bases remained unmatched. CDR1 SGHRS and CDR2 YFSETQ come from the germline V gene. CDR3 length: 15 residues. For the CDR3, the DNA is TGCGCCAGCAGCGTAGGGACAGGGCCCAGCAATGAGCAGTTCTTC. Protein product: CASSVGTGPSNEQFF.

The V gene is TRBV18, the J gene TRBJ1-2; 8 bases align to TRBD1. The CDR3 runs to 17 residues. Germline-derived CDR1 and CDR2 are KGHSH and LQKENI. With V trimmed by 2 bases and J by 1 base, 9 bases remained unmatched. CDR3 nucleotides: TGTGCCAGCTCACCAAGTGTGACAGGGGCGATTAACTATGGCTACACCTTC. Amino acid sequence: CASSPSVTGAINYGYTF.

The V gene is TRBV5-6, the J gene TRBJ2-3; the match to TRBD2 covers 7 bases. The CDR3 totals 15 residues. The V segment lost 0 bases and the J segment 3 bases; nucleotides outside the gene matches: 4. Germline CDR1 reads SGHDT; CDR2 reads YYEEEE. The CDR3 coding sequence is TGTGCCAGCAGCTTGGTGGGGGGGAGGACAGATACGCAGTATTTT. Translating it yields CASSLVGGRTDTQYF. Based on the CDR3 plus reference TRBV5-6 and TRBJ2-3, the full variable domain is DAGVTQSPTHLIKTRGQQVTLRCSPKSGHDTVSWYQQALGQGPQFIFQYYEEEERQRGNFPDRFSGHQFPNYSSELNVNALLLGDSALYLCASSLVGGRTDTQYFGPGTRLTVL.

This clone was detected once. The chain couples TRBV4-1 to TRBJ1-5, with TRBD1 as a possible D gene (6 bases). V shed 0 bases and J shed 1 base, with 13 bases lying between them. The CDR3 spans 17 residues. Germline V CDR1 and CDR2: MGHRA, YSYEKL. This chain's CDR3 is CASSQDYTGQSNQPQHF. The CDR3 bases are TGCGCCAGCAGCCAAGATTACACCGGACAGAGCAATCAGCCCCAGCATTTT.